This T cell receptor (beta chain) is from a study of beta chain features in type 1 diabetes. The CDR3 spans 11 residues. Germline assignment: CDR1 SGHAT and CDR2 FQDESV (reference sequence). The ends were cut back, 3 bases at V and 2 bases at J, with 0 bases in the middle. Sequencing targeted expressed TCRB transcripts, as all isolated RNA had been reverse transcribed. The repertoire was sequenced with immunoSEQ multiplex PCR; TCRdb's copy has only in-frame clones and lacks some. The table records 500,000 to 850,000 clones, more than 13% of them present only once. Points from the study as a whole: Researchers report that Type 1 diabetes patients had moderately but significantly shorter TCRB CDR3s across all four CD4+ subsets. There were fewer insertions and more deletions at the VDJ junctions of type 1 diabetes patients.

Notes on this clone: Its target is unknown. This clone may be a read error of a much larger clone one base away.

It was one heparinised blood draw, averaging approximately 100 mL, that each donor gave. Via CD45RO/CCR7/CD25/CD127/CD95/CD27, cells of the CD4+ naive, central memory, regulatory and stem cell-like memory subsets were sorted. Purity above 95% was achieved in all sorted populations. The V and J genes are TRBV11-1 and TRBJ2-3; D unclear. Material for sequencing was naive CD4+ T cells from blood. The clonotype was recovered from a man between 18 and 35 years old with type 1 diabetes. The CDR3 is CASSFTDTQYF. The CDR3 DNA follows: TGTGCCAGCAGCTTCACAGATACGCAGTATTTT.